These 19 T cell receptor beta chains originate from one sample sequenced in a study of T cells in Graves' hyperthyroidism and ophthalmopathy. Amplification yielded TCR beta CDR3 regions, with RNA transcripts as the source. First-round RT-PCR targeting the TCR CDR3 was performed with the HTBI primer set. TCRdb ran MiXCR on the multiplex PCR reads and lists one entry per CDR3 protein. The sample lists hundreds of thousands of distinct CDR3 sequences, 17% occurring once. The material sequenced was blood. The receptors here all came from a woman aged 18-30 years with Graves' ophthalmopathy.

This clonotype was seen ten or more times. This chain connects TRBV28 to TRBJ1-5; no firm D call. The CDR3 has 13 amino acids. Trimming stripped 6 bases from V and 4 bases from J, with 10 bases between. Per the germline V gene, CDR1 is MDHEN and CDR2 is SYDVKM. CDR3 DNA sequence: TGTGCCAGCAGACGTACCCGGAATCAGCCCCAGCATTTT. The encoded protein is CASRRTRNQPQHF.

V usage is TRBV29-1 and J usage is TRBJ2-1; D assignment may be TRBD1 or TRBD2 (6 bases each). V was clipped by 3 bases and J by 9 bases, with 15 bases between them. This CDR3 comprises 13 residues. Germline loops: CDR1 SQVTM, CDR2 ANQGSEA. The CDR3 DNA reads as TGCAGCGTTGATGTGAGCAGGGGAGGTGAGCAGTTCTTC. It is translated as CSVDVSRGGEQFF.

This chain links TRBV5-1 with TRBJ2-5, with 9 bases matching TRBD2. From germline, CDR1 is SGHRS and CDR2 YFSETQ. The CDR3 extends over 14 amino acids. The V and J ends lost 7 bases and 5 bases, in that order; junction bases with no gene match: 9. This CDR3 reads CASGGGGGRETQYF. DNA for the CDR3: TGCGCCAGCGGAGGCGGGGGGGGCCGGGAGACCCAGTACTTC.

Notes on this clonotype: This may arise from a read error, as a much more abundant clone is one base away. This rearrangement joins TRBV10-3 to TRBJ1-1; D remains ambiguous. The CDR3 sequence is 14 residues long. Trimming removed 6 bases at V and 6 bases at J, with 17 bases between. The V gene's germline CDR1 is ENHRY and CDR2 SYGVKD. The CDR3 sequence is CAISEGGGNAEAFF. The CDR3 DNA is TGTGCCATCAGCGAGGGCGGAGGAAACGCTGAAGCTTTCTTT.

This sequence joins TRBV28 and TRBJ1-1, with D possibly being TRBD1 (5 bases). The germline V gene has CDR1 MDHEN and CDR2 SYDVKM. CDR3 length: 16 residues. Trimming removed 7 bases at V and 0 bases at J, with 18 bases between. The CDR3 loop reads CASTSGHTFVNTEAFF. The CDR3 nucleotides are TGTGCCAGCACCTCGGGGCACACTTTTGTGAACACTGAAGCTTTCTTT.

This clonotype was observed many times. Here the CDR3 reads CASSQGQNTGELFF. DNA for the CDR3: TGTGCCAGCAGCCAAGGACAAAACACCGGGGAGCTGTTTTTT. The chain recombines TRBV3-1 with TRBJ2-2; D ambiguous. The ends were cut back, 1 base at V and 2 bases at J, with 5 bases in the middle. CDR3 length equals 14 residues. The V gene's germline CDR1 is LGHDT and CDR2 YNNKEL (reference sequence).

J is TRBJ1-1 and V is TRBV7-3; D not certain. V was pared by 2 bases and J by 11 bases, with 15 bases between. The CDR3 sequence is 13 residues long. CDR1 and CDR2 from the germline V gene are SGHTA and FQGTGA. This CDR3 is CASSLEGAGSAFF. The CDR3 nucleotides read TGTGCCAGCAGCTTAGAGGGTGCGGGATCGGCTTTCTTT.

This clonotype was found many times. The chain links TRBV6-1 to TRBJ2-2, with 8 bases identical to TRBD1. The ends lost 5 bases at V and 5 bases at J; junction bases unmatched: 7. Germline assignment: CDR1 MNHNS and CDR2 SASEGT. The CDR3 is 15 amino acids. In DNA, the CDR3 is TGTGCCAGCAGTCAGGGGGCGCGGTTAACCGGGGAGCTGTTTTTT. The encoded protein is CASSQGARLTGELFF.

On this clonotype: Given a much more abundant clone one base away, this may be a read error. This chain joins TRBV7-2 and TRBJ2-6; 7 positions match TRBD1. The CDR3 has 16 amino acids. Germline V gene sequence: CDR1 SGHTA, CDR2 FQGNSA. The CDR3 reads CASPGFDRAGADVLTF. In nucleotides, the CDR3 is TGTGCCAGCCCAGGTTTTGACAGGGCTGGGGCCGACGTCCTGACTTTC.

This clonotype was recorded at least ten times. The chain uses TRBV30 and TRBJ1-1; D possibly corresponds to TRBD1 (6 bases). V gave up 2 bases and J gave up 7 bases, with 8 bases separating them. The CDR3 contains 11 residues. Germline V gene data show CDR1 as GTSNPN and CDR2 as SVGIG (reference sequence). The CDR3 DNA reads TGTGCCTGGAGTCAGGGGAATGAAGCTTTCTTT. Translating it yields CAWSQGNEAFF.

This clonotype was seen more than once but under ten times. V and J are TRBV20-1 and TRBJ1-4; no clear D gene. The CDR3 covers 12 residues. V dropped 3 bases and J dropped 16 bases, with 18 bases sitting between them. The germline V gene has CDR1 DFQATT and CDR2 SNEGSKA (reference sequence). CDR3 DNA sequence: TGCAGTGCTAGTATTTACGGACTAGCGGGGTTTTTT. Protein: CSASIYGLAGFF.

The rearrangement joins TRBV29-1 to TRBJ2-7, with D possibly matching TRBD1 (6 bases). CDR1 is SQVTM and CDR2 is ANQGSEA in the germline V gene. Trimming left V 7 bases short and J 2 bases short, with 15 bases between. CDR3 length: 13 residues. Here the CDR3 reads CSGTSGEPYEQYF. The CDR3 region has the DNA TGCAGCGGTACCTCAGGGGAACCCTACGAGCAGTACTTC.

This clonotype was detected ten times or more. CDR3 in DNA: TGTGCCAGCAGTTCCCCCAGGCCAAGCTCCTACGAGCAGTACTTC. This sequence encodes CASSSPRPSSYEQYF. V gene TRBV28 combines with J gene TRBJ2-7; D unclear. The CDR3 loop spans 15 amino acids. Germline loops: CDR1 MDHEN, CDR2 SYDVKM. Trimming left V 4 bases short and J 0 bases short, with 13 bases between.

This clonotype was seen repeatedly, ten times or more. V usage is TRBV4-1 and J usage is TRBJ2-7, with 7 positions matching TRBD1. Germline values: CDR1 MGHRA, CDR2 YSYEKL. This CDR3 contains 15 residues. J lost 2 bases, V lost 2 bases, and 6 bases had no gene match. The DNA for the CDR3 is TGCGCCAGCAGCCAAATGCCGGGACAGACCTACGAGCAGTACTTC. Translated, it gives CASSQMPGQTYEQYF.

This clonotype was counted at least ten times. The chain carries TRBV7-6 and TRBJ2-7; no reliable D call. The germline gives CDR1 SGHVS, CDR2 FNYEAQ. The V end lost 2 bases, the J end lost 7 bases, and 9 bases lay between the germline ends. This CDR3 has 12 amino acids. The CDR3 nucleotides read TGTGCCAGCAGCTTATTCCAACGTGAGCAGTACTTC. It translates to CASSLFQREQYF. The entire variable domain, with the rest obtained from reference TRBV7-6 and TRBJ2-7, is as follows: GAGVSQSPRYKVTKRGQDVALRCDPISGHVSLYWYRQALGQGPEFLTYFNYEAQQDKSGLPNDRFSAERPEGSISTLTIQRTEQRDSAMYRCASSLFQREQYFGPGTRLTVT.

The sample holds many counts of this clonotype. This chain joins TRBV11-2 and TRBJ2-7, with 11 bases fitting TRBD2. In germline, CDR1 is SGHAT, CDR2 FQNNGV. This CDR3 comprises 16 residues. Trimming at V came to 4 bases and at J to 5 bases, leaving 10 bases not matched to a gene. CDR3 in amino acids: CASSSPRASGRNEQYF. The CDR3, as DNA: TGTGCCAGCAGCTCCCCAAGGGCTAGCGGGAGGAACGAGCAGTACTTC.

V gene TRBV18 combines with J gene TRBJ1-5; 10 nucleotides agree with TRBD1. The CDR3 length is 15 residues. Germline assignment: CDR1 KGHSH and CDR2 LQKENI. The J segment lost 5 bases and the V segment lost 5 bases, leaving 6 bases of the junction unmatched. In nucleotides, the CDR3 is TGTGCCAGCTCAATGACAGGGGGCGCGGATCAGCCCCAGCATTTT. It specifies CASSMTGGADQPQHF.

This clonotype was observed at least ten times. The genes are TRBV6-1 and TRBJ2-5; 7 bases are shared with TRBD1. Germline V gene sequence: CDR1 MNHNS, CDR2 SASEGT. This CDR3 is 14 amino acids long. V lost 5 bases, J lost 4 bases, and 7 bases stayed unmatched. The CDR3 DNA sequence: TGTGCCAGCAGTTCCCCGACAGGGACAGAGACCCAGTACTTC. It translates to CASSSPTGTETQYF.

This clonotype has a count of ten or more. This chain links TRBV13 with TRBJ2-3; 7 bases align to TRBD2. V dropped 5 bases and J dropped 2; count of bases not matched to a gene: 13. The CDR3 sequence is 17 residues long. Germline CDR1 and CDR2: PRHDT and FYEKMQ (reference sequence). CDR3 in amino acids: CASSPSRTSSHTDTQYF. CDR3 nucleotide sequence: TGTGCCAGCAGCCCCTCAAGGACTAGTTCGCACACAGATACGCAGTATTTT.